This T cell receptor beta chain stems from a study of blood T cells in healthy people across ages. A second about 7 to 11 cycle PCR used barcoded and J-beta primers. TCRdb recomputed calls from the 5' RACE reads with MiXCR, one row per CDR3 protein. The sample records 600,000 to 800,000 distinct CDR3 sequences, approximately 52% being singletons. This clonotype occurred many times. Its antigen is currently unknown. Total RNA was extracted at no less than 5.5 micrograms per sample. The V gene end was trimmed by 6 bases and the J gene end by 6 bases; junction bases not matched to a gene: 4. This CDR3 spans 14 amino acids. Study-level findings and limits: Greater diversity and more naive CD4+ cells were seen in long-lived donors than in aged donors.

This chain connects TRBV12-3 or TRBV12-4 to TRBJ1-6, with 8 bases aligning to TRBD1. Sequenced: blood. This receptor was taken from a woman older than 75 in good health. The CDR3 spells CASSVQGGNSPLHF. The DNA of the CDR3 is TGTGCCAGCAGCGTACAGGGGGGTAATTCACCCCTCCACTTT.